This entry lists 25 T cell receptor beta chains sequenced from one sample in a study of type 1 and type 2 diabetes patients. Amplification started from genomic DNA. The TCR beta CDR3 region was amplified using 30 forward and 13 reverse primers. TCRdb reprocessed the multiplex PCR reads via MiXCR and lists one record per CDR3 protein. This table has a few hundred thousand distinct CDR3 sequences, roughly 50% appearing once. Sequencing used peripheral blood mononuclear cells (PBMCs). Receptor source: a man aged 18 to 29 with type 2 diabetes.

The CDR3 loop is CATHELQGAYTEAFF. CDR3 nucleotide sequence: TGTGCCACCCACGAACTACAGGGGGCGTATACTGAAGCTTTCTTT. This chain links TRBV19 with TRBJ1-1; 9 bases are a match to TRBD1. Per germline, CDR1 LNHDA and CDR2 SQIVND (reference sequence). J gave up 5 bases and V 10 bases, and 14 bases lay outside the gene matches. The CDR3 length is 15 residues. The full variable domain, rest sourced from reference TRBV19 and TRBJ1-1, is DGGITQSPKYLFRKEGQNVTLSCEQNLNHDAMYWYRQDPGQGLRLIYYSQIVNDFQKGDIAEGYSVSREKKESFPLTVTSAQKNPTAFYLCATHELQGAYTEAFFGQGTRLTVV.

This clonotype turned up a few times. V usage is TRBV27 and J usage is TRBJ1-1; D is undetermined. The CDR3 spans 14 residues. CDR1 and CDR2 (germline): MNHEY, SMNVEV (reference sequence). V lost 7 bases and J lost 4, with 16 bases in between. The chain's CDR3 is CASKDDSLGTEAFF. The CDR3 coding sequence is TGTGCCAGCAAGGACGACTCGTTGGGCACTGAAGCTTTCTTT.

This CDR3 reads CASSQGRGQGAGYEQYF. The CDR3 coding sequence is TGCGCCAGCAGCCAAGGGAGAGGGCAGGGGGCTGGTTACGAGCAGTACTTC. The chain has TRBV4-3 and TRBJ2-7; 8 bases map to TRBD1. The CDR3 totals 17 residues. The junction had 12 bases not matched to a gene; V was cut back by 1 base and J by 4 bases. The germline V gene has CDR1 LGHNA and CDR2 YSLEER.

The V call is TRBV28, the J call TRBJ2-7; 8 nucleotides agree with TRBD2. Trimming took 3 bases from V and 7 from J; bases not matched to a gene: 8. The germline V gene encodes CDR1 MDHEN and CDR2 SYDVKM. CDR3 length: 14 amino acids. CDR3 loop: CASSFSGGRLEQYF. The CDR3 region has the DNA TGTGCCAGCAGTTTTTCGGGGGGGCGCCTTGAGCAGTACTTC.

The J gene is TRBJ1-2, the V gene TRBV12-3 or TRBV12-4, with no clear D. CDR3 length equals 13 residues. Trimming cost V 6 bases and J 6 bases, with 14 bases left between them. CDR3 sequence (DNA): TGTGCCAGCAGCACTGCCGAGGGCCATGGCTACACCTTC. This codes for CASSTAEGHGYTF.

At least ten counts were recorded for this clonotype. The genes are TRBV5-1 and TRBJ1-1, with D tentatively TRBD1 (6 bases). V dropped 0 bases and J dropped 4 bases, with 13 bases sitting between them. This CDR3 spans 15 amino acids. Germline V gene sequence: CDR1 SGHRS, CDR2 YFSETQ. In DNA form, the CDR3 reads TGCGCCAGCAGCTTGGGGCACAGGGATCTCACTGAAGCTTTCTTT. This codes for CASSLGHRDLTEAFF.

In its sample, this clonotype was seen a few times. The V and J genes are TRBV2 and TRBJ2-5, with 13 bases that match TRBD2. The J call could be wrong; TRBJ2-1 is a better fit for the DNA end. Germline-derived CDR1 and CDR2 are SNHLY and FYNNEI. The CDR3 spans 15 residues. CDR3 bases: TGTGCCAGCAGTGAACGGACTAGCGGGAGCAATGAGCAGTTCTTC. Translating it yields CASSERTSGSNEQFF.

The chain couples TRBV10-1 to TRBJ2-1; TRBD2 is a possible D gene (6 bases). Deletions cut 6 bases from V and 1 base from J, with 16 bases between. CDR1 and CDR2 (germline): WNHNN, SYGVQD (reference sequence). This CDR3 contains 16 residues. The CDR3 spells CASSERSGLSYNEQFF. In nucleotides, the CDR3 is TGCGCCAGCAGCGAGCGCAGCGGGTTGTCCTACAATGAGCAGTTCTTC.

This clonotype has more than one count but fewer than ten. CDR3 in DNA: TGTGCCATCAGTGAGTATCGGACGACTAGCGGGAGCGGCGAGCAGTTCTTC. This sequence encodes CAISEYRTTSGSGEQFF. The genes are TRBV10-3 and TRBJ2-5; 12 bases are a match to TRBD2. With the DNA end fitting TRBJ2-1 better, the J assignment may be wrong. This CDR3 has 17 residues. The V gene's germline CDR1 is ENHRY and CDR2 SYGVKD.

This clonotype was counted between two and nine times. The chain has TRBV11-2 and TRBJ2-7; D call uncertain. Trimming shortened V by 0 bases and J by 0 bases, and 9 bases separated the two germline ends. CDR1 is SGHAT, CDR2 FQNNGV, per germline. The CDR3 totals 15 residues. Written as DNA, the CDR3 is TGTGCCAGCAGCTTAGAGGGCAGAACCTCCTACGAGCAGTACTTC. Its protein is CASSLEGRTSYEQYF.

This chain joins TRBV10-3 and TRBJ2-2; D may be TRBD2 (5 bases). This CDR3 is 18 amino acids long. Trimming shortened V by 10 bases and J by 1 base, and 25 bases separated the two germline ends. Germline V gene data show CDR1 as ENHRY and CDR2 as SYGVKD. The DNA for the CDR3 is TGTGCCAGCAGCCTTTACCCACTAAGAGCGGAGAACACCGGGGAGCTGTTTTTT. Encoded protein: CASSLYPLRAENTGELFF.

The rearrangement uses TRBV7-2 and TRBJ2-5, with 11 bases fitting TRBD1. The DNA matches TRBJ2-1 better at its end, which makes the J call doubtful. Looked up from germline, CDR1 is SGHTA and CDR2 is FQGNSA. This CDR3 has 16 amino acids. CDR3 protein: CASTSPDRGLVGEQFF. The CDR3 DNA is TGTGCCAGCACCTCACCGGACAGGGGGCTTGTAGGCGAGCAGTTCTTC.

This sequence joins TRBV7-2 and TRBJ2-7; 8 bases line up with TRBD1. The CDR3 consists of 14 residues. V trimming: 5 bases; J trimming: 3 bases; junction bases outside the gene matches: 6. The V gene's germline CDR1 is SGHTA and CDR2 FQGNSA. CDR3 sequence (DNA): TGTGCCAGCAGCACCCGGACAGGGTTCTACGAGCAGTACTTC. Its translation is CASSTRTGFYEQYF.

The chain has TRBV7-2 and TRBJ2-7; D ambiguous. The CDR3 is made up of 14 amino acids. Looked up from germline, CDR1 is SGHTA and CDR2 is FQGNSA. V lost 0 bases and J 4 bases, leaving 10 bases between the germline ends. In nucleotides, the CDR3 is TGTGCCAGCAGCTTAGCGTCCCAGAGTTACGAGCAGTACTTC. It encodes CASSLASQSYEQYF.

The chain carries TRBV29-1 and TRBJ2-7; D may match TRBD1 or TRBD2 (6 bases each). From germline, CDR1 is SQVTM and CDR2 ANQGSEA. The CDR3 extends over 14 amino acids. With 2 bases removed from V and 3 bases from J, the gap between germline ends came to 14 bases. In DNA, the CDR3 is TGCAGCGTTGAATTAACGGGGGCTCTCTACGAGCAGTACTTC. It yields the protein CSVELTGALYEQYF.

As for this clonotype: No conserved phenylalanine or tryptophan is present at the end of the CDR3, so a read error is the likely explanation. The V call is TRBV10-3, the J call TRBJ2-5; 9 nucleotides line up with TRBD2. CDR1 and CDR2 from the germline V gene are ENHRY and SYGVKD. CDR3 length: 15 amino acids. The J segment lost 5 bases and the V segment lost 0 bases, leaving 4 bases of the junction unmatched. The CDR3 nucleotides read TGTGCCATCAGTGAGTCGGCTAGCGGGGAGGAGACCCAGTACTCC. It encodes CAISESASGEETQYS.

The genes are TRBV20-1 and TRBJ2-2; D call uncertain. Per the germline V gene, CDR1 is DFQATT and CDR2 is SNEGSKA (reference sequence). Between the trimmed V and J ends, which lost 3 bases and 5 bases, there was a span of 7 bases. CDR3 size: 12 residues. The CDR3 DNA sequence: TGCAGTGCTAGGGAAGGGACCGGGGAGCTGTTTTTT. This encodes CSAREGTGELFF.

The chain recombines TRBV4-2 with TRBJ1-6, with D possibly being TRBD1 (6 bases). This CDR3 contains 14 residues. Trimming took off 1 base at V and 10 bases at J, with 11 bases between the two ends. Germline-derived CDR1 and CDR2 are LGHNA and YNFKEQ. This CDR3 reads CASSQGDKRSPLHF. In DNA, the CDR3 is TGTGCCAGCAGCCAAGGGGACAAGAGGTCACCCCTCCACTTT.

This clonotype showed up just a few times. This chain uses TRBV6-1 with TRBJ2-7, with TRBD1 matching over 10 bases. V lost 7 bases, J lost 1 base, and 7 bases stayed unmatched. The CDR3 has 15 residues. Germline V gene sequence: CDR1 MNHNS, CDR2 SASEGT. CDR3 coding DNA: TGTGCCAGCACCGATAAGGGACAGGGGTCCTACGAGCAGTACTTC. It yields the protein CASTDKGQGSYEQYF.

The chain couples TRBV30 to TRBJ2-7; D is tentatively TRBD1 or TRBD2 (5 bases each). The germline V and J ends were trimmed by 7 bases and 0 bases, with 13 bases remaining between them. Germline V gene lookup returns CDR1 GTSNPN and CDR2 SVGIG (reference sequence). This CDR3 comprises 13 residues. CDR3 coding DNA: TGTGCCTCCCGGGACCGCAACTCCTACGAGCAGTACTTC. This codes for CASRDRNSYEQYF.

The chain joins TRBV19 to TRBJ2-1, with 9 bases identical to TRBD2. This CDR3 comprises 11 residues. Germline values: CDR1 LNHDA, CDR2 SQIVND (reference sequence). V shed 6 bases and J 13 bases; nucleotides not matched to a gene: 4. The CDR3, as DNA: TGTGCCAGTAGGGGGGGACTAGCTCAGTTCTTC. Amino acids: CASRGGLAQFF.

This clonotype was detected a few times. The genes are TRBV7-8 and TRBJ1-5; D might be TRBD1 (6 bases). The CDR3 has 15 amino acids. Germline V CDR1 and CDR2: SGHVS, FQNEAQ. Between the trimmed V and J ends, which lost 4 bases and 2 bases, there was a span of 12 bases. The CDR3 sequence is CASSSGGGGNQPQHF. Written as DNA, the CDR3 is TGTGCCAGCAGCTCCGGTGGGGGCGGCAATCAGCCCCAGCATTTT.

The chain couples TRBV7-3 to TRBJ2-7, with TRBD2 identical over 7 bases. CDR3 length equals 13 residues. CDR1 is SGHTA and CDR2 is FQGTGA in the germline V gene. Losses at the gene ends were 8 bases for V and 3 bases for J; bases not matched to a gene: 7. CDR3 residues: CASGRVAGYEQYF. CDR3 sequence (DNA): TGTGCCAGCGGCCGGGTAGCGGGCTACGAGCAGTACTTC.

The J gene is TRBJ2-7, the V gene TRBV7-8; weak D call: TRBD1 (6 bases). The CDR3 spans 15 residues. Germline V gene lookup returns CDR1 SGHVS and CDR2 FQNEAQ. V was shortened by 4 bases and J by 4 bases, with 17 bases between the two germline ends. Written as DNA, the CDR3 is TGTGCCAGCAGCTCGGGACGGACAGCATCATACGAGCAGTACTTC. Its translation is CASSSGRTASYEQYF. The variable domain in full, with the rest retrieved from reference TRBV7-8 and TRBJ2-7, is GAGVSQSPRYKVAKRGQDVALRCDPISGHVSLFWYQQALGQGPEFLTYFQNEAQLDKSGLPSDRFFAERPEGSVSTLKIQRTQQEDSAVYLCASSSGRTASYEQYFGPGTRLTVT.

This clonotype has only a few counts. This chain uses TRBV6-4 with TRBJ2-2, with TRBD2 identical over 8 bases. This CDR3 region has 14 residues. V lost 7 bases, J lost 6 bases, and 7 bases stayed unmatched. Germline lookup yields CDR1 MRHNA and CDR2 SNTAGT. The CDR3 DNA follows: TGTGCCAGCACGCGGGAGGACTTGGCCGGGGAGCTGTTTTTT. Its translation is CASTREDLAGELFF.